This T cell receptor (beta chain) is from a study of blood T cell repertoires in COVID-19. Study background: Samples taken during acute and convalescent COVID-19 were collected in the United States, Italy and Spain. Sample material is recorded as cDNA or gDNA derived from T cells, B-cell-depleted T cells, or PBMCs.

Original processing notes: For nucleated cells, counts were estimated from reference gene primer amplification. The method was immunoSEQ multiplex PCR; TCRdb's version includes in-frame clones alone and lacks a portion of them. D and trimming come from the DNA, and the V and J calls and clone size come from that table. The sample yields tens of thousands of clones, around 93% seen once. Germline V gene sequence: CDR1 KGHDR, CDR2 SFDVKD. This CDR3 contains 16 residues. V dropped 5 bases and J dropped 6 bases, with 19 bases sitting between them. Sequences were obtained from peripheral blood. The gene calls are TRBV24-1 and TRBJ1-5; tentatively, D is TRBD1 (6 bases). This receptor was obtained from a human donor in a cohort sampled during active COVID-19. CDR3: CATSATGSGVGQPQHF. The CDR3 nucleotides read TGTGCCACCAGTGCGACGGGCTCAGGGGTCGGTCAGCCCCAGCATTTT.